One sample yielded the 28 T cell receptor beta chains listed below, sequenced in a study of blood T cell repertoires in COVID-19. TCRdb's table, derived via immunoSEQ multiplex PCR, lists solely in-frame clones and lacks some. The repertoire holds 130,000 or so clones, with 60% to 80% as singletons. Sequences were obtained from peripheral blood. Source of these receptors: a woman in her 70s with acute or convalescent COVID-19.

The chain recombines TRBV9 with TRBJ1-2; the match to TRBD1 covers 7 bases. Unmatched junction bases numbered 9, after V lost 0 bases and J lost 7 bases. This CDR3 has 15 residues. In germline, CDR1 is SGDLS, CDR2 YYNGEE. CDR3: CASSVEQGMAPGYTF. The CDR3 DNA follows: TGTGCCAGCAGCGTAGAACAGGGGATGGCACCTGGCTACACCTTC.

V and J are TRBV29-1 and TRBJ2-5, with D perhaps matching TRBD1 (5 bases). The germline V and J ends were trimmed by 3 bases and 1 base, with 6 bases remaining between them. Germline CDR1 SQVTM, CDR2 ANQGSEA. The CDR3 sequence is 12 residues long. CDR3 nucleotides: TGCAGCGTTGATGGGGCCCAAGAGACCCAGTACTTC. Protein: CSVDGAQETQYF.

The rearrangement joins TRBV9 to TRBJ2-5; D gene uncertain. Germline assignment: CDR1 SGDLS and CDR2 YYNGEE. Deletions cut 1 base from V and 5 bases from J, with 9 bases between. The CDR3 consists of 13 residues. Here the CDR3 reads CASSVSESETQYF. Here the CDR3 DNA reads TGTGCCAGCAGCGTATCCGAGAGTGAGACCCAGTACTTC.

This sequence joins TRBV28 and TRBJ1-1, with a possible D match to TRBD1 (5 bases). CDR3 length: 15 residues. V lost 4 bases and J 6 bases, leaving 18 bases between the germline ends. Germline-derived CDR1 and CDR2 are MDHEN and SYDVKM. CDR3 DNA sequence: TGTGCCAGCAGTTCCTCGGGACTAACCACTCCTGAAGCTTTCTTT. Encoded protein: CASSSSGLTTPEAFF.

As DNA, the CDR3 is TGTGCCAGCAGACGAGACGGCGGCTATGGCTACACCTTC. Translated, it gives CASRRDGGYGYTF. The V call is TRBV2, the J call TRBJ1-2; no clear D gene. With 6 bases removed from V and 4 bases from J, the gap between germline ends came to 12 bases. CDR3 size: 13 residues. Germline V gives CDR1 SNHLY, CDR2 FYNNEI.

As DNA, the CDR3 is TGTGCCAGTAGTATAGGGCCTAGCGGGGGGACAAACAATGAGCAGTTCTTC. Protein sequence: CASSIGPSGGTNNEQFF. The rearrangement uses TRBV19 and TRBJ2-1, with 11 bases that match TRBD2. This CDR3 has 17 amino acids. Germline trimming cut 1 base from V and 5 bases from J; bases unmatched to any gene: 7. Germline assignment: CDR1 LNHDA and CDR2 SQIVND (reference sequence).

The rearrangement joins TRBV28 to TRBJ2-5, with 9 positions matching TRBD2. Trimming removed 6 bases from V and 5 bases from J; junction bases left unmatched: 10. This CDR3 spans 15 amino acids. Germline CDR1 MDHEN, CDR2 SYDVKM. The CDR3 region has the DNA TGTGCCAGCAGCCCCTTGCGGGGGGGCGGGGAGACCCAGTACTTC. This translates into CASSPLRGGGETQYF.

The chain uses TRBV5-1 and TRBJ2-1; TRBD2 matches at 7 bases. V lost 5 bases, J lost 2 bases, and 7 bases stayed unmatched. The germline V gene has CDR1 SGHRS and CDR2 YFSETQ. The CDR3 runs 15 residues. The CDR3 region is CASSEWDYTYNEQFF. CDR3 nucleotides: TGCGCCAGCAGTGAGTGGGACTACACCTACAATGAGCAGTTCTTC.

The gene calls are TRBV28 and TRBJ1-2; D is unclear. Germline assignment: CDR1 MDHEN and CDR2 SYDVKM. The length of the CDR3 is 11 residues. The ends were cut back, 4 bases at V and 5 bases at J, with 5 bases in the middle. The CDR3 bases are TGTGCCAGCAGTTACAAATATGGCTACACCTTC. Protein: CASSYKYGYTF.

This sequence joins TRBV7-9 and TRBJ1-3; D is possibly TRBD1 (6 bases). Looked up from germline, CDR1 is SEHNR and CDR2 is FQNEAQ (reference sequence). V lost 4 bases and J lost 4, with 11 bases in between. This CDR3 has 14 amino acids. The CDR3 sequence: CASSSSGVGNTIYF. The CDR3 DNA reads TGTGCCAGCAGCTCCTCAGGGGTCGGAAACACCATATATTTT.

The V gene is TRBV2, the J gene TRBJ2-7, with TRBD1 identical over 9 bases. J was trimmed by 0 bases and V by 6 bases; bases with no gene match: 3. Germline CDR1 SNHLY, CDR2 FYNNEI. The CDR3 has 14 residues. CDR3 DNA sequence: TGTGCCAGCAGGGGACAGGGCGGCTCCTACGAGCAGTACTTC. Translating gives CASRGQGGSYEQYF.

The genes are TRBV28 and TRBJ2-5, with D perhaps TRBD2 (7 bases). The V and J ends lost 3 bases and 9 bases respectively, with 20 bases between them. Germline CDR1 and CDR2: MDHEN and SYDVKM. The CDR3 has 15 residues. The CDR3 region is CASSLRGQGLGAQYF. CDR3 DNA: TGTGCCAGCAGTTTGCGGGGGCAGGGGTTAGGGGCCCAGTACTTC.

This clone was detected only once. CDR3 residues: CASSSGHSSYEQYF. CDR3 DNA sequence: TGTGCCAGCAGCTCGGGACATAGCTCCTACGAGCAGTACTTC. The gene calls are TRBV7-2 and TRBJ2-7; TRBD1 might be the D (6 bases). Germline CDR1 and CDR2: SGHTA and FQGNSA. The CDR3 has 14 amino acids. Trimming cost V 4 bases and J 0 bases, with 10 bases left between them.

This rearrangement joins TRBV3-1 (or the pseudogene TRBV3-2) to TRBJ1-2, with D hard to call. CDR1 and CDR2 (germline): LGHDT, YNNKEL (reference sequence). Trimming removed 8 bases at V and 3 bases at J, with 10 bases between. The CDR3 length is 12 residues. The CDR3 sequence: CASRGDDYGYTF. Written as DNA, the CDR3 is TGTGCCAGCCGCGGGGATGACTATGGCTACACCTTC.

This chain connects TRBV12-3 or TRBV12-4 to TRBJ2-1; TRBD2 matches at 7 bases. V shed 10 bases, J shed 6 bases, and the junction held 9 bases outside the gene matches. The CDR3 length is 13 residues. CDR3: CATNTWGGNEQFF. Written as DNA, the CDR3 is TGTGCCACCAACACTTGGGGGGGCAATGAGCAGTTCTTC.

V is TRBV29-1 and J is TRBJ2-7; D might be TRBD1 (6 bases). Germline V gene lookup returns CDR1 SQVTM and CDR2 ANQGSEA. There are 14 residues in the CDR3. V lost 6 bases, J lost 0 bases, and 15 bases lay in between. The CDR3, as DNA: TGCAGCGTGAGCCCGGGACACAGCTCCTACGAGCAGTACTTC. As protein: CSVSPGHSSYEQYF.

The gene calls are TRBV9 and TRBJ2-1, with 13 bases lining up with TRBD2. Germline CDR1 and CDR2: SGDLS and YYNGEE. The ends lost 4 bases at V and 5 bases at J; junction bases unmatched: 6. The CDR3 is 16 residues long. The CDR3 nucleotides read TGTGCCAGCAGCCCTAGACTAGCGGGGGGCCACAATGAGCAGTTCTTC. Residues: CASSPRLAGGHNEQFF.

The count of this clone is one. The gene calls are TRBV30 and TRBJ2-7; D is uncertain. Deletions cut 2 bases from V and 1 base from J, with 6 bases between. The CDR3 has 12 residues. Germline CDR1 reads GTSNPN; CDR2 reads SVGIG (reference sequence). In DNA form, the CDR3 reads TGTGCCTGGAGTCCAGTTTCCTACGAGCAGTACTTC. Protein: CAWSPVSYEQYF.

The DNA for the CDR3 is TGTGCCAGCAGCGTAGACGACAGGGTTACTGAAGCTTTCTTT. Translation gives CASSVDDRVTEAFF. The gene calls are TRBV9 and TRBJ1-1, with 7 bases matching TRBD1. The germline CDR1 and CDR2 sequences are SGDLS and YYNGEE. V was clipped by 0 bases and J by 5 bases; unmatched bases: 4. The CDR3 length is 14 residues.

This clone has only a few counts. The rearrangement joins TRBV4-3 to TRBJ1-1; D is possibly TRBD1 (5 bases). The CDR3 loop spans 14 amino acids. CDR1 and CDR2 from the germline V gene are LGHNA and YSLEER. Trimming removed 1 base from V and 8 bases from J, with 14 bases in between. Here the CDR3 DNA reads TGCGCCAGCAGCCAAGGTACGGGGGTCTTCGAAGCTTTCTTT. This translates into CASSQGTGVFEAFF.

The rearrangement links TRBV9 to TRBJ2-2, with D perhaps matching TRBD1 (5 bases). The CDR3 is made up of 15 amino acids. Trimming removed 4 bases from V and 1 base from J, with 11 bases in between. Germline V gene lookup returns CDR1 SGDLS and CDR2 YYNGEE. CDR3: CASSPGLKNTGELFF. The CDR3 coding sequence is TGTGCCAGCAGCCCAGGGTTGAAGAACACCGGGGAGCTGTTTTTT. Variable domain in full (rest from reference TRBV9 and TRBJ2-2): DSGVTQTPKHLITATGQRVTLRCSPRSGDLSVYWYQQSLDQGLQFLIQYYNGEERAKGNILERFSAQQFPDLHSELNLSSLELGDSALYFCASSPGLKNTGELFFGEGSRLTVL.

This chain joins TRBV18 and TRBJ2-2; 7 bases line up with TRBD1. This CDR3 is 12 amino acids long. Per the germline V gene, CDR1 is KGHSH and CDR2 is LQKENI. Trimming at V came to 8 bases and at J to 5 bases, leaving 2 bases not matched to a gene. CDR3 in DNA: TGTGCCAGCCGACAGGGTACCGGGGAGCTGTTTTTT. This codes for CASRQGTGELFF.

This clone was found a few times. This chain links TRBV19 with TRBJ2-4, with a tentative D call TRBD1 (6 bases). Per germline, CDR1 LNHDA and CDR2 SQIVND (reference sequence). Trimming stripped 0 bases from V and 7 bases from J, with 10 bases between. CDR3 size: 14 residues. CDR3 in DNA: TGTGCCAGTAGTATAGACCCTAGGGGGAACATTCAGTACTTC. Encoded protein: CASSIDPRGNIQYF.

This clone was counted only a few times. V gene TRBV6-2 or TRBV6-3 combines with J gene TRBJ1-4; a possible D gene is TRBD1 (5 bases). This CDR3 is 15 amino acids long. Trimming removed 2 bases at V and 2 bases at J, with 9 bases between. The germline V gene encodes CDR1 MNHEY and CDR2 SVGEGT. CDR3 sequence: CASSYGAVTNEKLFF. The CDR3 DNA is TGTGCCAGCAGTTACGGGGCGGTCACTAATGAAAAACTGTTTTTT.

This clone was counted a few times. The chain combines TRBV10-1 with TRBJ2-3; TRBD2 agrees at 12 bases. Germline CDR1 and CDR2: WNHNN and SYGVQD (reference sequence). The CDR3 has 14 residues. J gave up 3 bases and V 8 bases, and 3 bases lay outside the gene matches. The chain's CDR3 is CASSTSGRTDTQYF. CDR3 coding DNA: TGCGCCAGCTCAACTAGCGGGAGGACAGATACGCAGTATTTT.

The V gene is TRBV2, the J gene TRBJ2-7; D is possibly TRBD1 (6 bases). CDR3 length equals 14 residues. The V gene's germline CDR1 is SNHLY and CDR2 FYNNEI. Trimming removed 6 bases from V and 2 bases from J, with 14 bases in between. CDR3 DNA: TGTGCCAGCAGCGTTCAGGGGATCCCCTACGAGCAGTACTTC. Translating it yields CASSVQGIPYEQYF.

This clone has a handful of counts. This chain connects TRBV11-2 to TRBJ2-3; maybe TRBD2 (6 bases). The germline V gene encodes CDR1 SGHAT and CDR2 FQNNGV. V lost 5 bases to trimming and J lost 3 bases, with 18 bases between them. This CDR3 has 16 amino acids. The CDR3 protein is CASSRTGVLGTDTQYF. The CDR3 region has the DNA TGTGCCAGCAGCCGAACGGGGGTATTAGGGACAGATACGCAGTATTTT.

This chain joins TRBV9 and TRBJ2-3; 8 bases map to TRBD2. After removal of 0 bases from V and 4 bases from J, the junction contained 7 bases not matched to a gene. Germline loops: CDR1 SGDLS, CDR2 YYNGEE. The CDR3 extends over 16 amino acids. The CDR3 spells CASSVEAGGQSDTQYF. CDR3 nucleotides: TGTGCCAGCAGCGTAGAGGCGGGGGGCCAGTCAGATACGCAGTATTTT.